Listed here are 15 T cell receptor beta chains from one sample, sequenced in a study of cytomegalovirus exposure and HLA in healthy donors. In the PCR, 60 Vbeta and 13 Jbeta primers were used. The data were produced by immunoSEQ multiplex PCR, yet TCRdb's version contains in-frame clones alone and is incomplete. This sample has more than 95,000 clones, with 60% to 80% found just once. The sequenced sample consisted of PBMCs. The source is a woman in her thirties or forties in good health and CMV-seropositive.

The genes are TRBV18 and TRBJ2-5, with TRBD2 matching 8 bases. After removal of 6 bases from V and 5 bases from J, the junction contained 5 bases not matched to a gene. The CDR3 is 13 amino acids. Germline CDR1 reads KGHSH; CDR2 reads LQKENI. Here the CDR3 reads CASSREGRETQYF. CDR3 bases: TGTGCCAGCTCTCGGGAGGGCCGGGAGACCCAGTACTTC.

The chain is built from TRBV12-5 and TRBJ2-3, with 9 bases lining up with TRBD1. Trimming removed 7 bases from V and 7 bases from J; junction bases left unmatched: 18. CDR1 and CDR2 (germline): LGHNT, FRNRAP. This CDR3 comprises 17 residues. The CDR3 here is CASALDLPGQGLYTQYF. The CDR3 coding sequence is TGTGCTAGTGCCCTCGATTTACCGGGACAGGGACTTTATACGCAGTATTTT.

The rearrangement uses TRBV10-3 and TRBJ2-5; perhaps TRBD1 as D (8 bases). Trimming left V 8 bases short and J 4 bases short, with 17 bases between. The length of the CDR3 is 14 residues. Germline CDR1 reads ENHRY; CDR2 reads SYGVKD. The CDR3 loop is CAIGTQGGRETQYF. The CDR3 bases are TGTGCCATCGGAACACAGGGGGGGCGAGAGACCCAGTACTTC.

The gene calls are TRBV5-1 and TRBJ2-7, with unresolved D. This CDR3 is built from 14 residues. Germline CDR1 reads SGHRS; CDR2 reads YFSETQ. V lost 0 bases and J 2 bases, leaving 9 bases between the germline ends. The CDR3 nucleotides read TGCGCCAGCAGCTTGGGGGCTGAAACCTACGAGCAGTACTTC. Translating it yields CASSLGAETYEQYF.

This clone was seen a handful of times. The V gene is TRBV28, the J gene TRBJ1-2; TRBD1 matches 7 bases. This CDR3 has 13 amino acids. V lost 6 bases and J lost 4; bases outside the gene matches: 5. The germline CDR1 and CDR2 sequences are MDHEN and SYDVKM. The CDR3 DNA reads TGTGCCAGCAGATTACAGGGGATCTATGGCTACACCTTC. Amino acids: CASRLQGIYGYTF.

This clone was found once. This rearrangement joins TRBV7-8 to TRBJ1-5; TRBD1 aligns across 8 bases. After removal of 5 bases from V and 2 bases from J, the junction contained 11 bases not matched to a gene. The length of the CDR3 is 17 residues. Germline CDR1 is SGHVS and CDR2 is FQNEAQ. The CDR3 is CASSPNQGAGGNQPQHF. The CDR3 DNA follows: TGTGCCAGCAGCCCGAACCAGGGGGCGGGAGGCAATCAGCCCCAGCATTTT.

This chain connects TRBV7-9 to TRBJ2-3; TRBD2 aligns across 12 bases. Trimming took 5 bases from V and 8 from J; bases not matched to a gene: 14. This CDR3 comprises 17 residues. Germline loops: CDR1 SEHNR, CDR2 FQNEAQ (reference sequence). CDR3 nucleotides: TGTGCCAGCAGCCTGAGACTAGCGGGAGACCCAGTGGGTACGCAGTATTTT. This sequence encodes CASSLRLAGDPVGTQYF.

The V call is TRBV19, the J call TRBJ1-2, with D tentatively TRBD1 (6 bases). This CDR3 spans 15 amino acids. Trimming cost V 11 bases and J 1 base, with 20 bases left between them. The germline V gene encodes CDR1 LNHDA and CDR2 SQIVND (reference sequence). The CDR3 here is CALRWGQGHNYGYTF. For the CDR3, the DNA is TGTGCCCTCCGTTGGGGGCAGGGCCATAACTATGGCTACACCTTC.

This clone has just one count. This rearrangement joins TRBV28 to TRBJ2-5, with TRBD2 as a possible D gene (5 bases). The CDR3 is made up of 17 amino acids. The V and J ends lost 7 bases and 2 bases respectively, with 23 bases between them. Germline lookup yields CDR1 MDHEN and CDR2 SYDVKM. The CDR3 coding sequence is TGTGCCAGCAACCCATTTTATCATATCTGGGAGCAAGAGACCCAGTACTTC. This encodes CASNPFYHIWEQETQYF.

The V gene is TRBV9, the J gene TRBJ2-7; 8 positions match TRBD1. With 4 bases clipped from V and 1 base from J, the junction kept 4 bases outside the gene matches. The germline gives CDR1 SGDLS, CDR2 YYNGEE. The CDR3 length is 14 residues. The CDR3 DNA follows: TGTGCCAGCAGCAGTCGGACAGGGTCCTACGAGCAGTACTTC. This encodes CASSSRTGSYEQYF. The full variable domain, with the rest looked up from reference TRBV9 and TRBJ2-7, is DSGVTQTPKHLITATGQRVTLRCSPRSGDLSVYWYQQSLDQGLQFLIQYYNGEERAKGNILERFSAQQFPDLHSELNLSSLELGDSALYFCASSSRTGSYEQYFGPGTRLTVT.

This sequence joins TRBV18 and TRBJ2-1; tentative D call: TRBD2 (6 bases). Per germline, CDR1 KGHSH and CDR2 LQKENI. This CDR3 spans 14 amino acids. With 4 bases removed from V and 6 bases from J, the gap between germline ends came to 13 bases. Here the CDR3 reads CASSLLLAPNEQFF. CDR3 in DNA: TGTGCCAGCTCACTGTTACTAGCACCCAATGAGCAGTTCTTC.

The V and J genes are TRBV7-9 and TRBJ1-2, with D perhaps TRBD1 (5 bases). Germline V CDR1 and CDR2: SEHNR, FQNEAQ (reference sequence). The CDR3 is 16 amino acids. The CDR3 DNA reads TGTTCCTACCCTAAGAGCCCCGACAGATCTAACTATGGCTACACCTTC. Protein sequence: CSYPKSPDRSNYGYTF.

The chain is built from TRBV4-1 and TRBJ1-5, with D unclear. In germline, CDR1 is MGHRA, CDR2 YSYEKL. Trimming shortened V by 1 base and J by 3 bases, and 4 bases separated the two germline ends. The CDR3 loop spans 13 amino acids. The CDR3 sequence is CASSQGPNQPQHF. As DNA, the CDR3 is TGCGCCAGCAGCCAAGGGCCCAATCAGCCCCAGCATTTT.

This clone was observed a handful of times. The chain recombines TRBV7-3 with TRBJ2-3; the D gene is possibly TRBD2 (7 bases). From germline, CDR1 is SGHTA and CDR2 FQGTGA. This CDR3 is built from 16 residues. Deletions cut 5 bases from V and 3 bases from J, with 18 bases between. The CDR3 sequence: CASSPRTRGGTDTQYF. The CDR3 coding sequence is TGTGCCAGCAGCCCCCGGACTAGGGGGGGGACAGATACGCAGTATTTT.

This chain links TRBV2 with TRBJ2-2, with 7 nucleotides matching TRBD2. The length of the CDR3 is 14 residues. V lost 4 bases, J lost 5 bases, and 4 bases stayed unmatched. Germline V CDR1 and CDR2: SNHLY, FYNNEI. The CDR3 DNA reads TGTGCCAGCAGTGCTCTAGCGGCGACCGGGGAGCTGTTTTTT. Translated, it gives CASSALAATGELFF.